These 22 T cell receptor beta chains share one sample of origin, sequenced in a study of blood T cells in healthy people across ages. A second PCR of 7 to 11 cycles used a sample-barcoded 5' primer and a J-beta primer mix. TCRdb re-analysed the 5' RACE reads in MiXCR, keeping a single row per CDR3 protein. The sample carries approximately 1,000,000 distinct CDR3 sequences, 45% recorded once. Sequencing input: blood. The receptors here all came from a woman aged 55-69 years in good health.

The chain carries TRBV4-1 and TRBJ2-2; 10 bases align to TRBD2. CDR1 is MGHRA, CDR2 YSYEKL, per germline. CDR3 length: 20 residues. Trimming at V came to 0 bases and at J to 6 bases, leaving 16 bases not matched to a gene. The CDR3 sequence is CASSQEYGSGRIPPSGELFF. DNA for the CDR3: TGCGCCAGCAGCCAAGAATACGGTAGCGGGAGGATTCCGCCATCCGGGGAGCTGTTTTTT.

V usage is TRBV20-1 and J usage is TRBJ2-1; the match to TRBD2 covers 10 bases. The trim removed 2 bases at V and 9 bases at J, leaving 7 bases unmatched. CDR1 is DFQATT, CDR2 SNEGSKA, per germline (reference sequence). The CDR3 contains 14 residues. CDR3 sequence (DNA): TGCAGTGCTAGATCGGCTAGCGGGAGTAGTGAGCAGTTCTTC. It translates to CSARSASGSSEQFF.

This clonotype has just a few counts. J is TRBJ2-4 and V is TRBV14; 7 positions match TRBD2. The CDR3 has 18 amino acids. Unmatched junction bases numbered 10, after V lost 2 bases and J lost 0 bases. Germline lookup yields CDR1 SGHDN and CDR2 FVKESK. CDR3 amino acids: CASSQSPHAGVAKNIQYF. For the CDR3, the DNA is TGTGCCAGCAGCCAAAGTCCCCATGCGGGAGTAGCCAAAAACATTCAGTACTTC.

The CDR3 reads CSAAWDNSNQPQHF. DNA of the CDR3: TGCAGTGCAGCCTGGGATAATAGCAATCAGCCCCAGCATTTT. V gene TRBV20-1 combines with J gene TRBJ1-5; no firm D call. Trimming stripped 6 bases from V and 0 bases from J, with 12 bases between. The V gene's germline CDR1 is DFQATT and CDR2 SNEGSKA (reference sequence). CDR3 size: 14 residues.

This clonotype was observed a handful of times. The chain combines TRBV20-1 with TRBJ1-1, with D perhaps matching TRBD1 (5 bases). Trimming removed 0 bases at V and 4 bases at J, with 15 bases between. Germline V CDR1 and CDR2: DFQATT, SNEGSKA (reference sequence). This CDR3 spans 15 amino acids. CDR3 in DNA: TGCAGTGCTAGAGAGGGGGGTCGGGTATTCACTGAAGCTTTCTTT. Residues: CSAREGGRVFTEAFF.

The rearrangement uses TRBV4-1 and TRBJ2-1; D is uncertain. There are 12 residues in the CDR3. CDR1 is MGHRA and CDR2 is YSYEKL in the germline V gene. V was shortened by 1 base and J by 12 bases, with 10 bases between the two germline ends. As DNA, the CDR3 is TGCGCCAGCAGCCAAGTTCCCGATCGGCAGTTCTTC. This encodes CASSQVPDRQFF.

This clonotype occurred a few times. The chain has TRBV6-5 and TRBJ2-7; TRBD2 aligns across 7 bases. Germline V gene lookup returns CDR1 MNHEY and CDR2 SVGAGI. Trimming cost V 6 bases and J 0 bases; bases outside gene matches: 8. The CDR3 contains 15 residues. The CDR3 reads CASSPESGASYEQYF. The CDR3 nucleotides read TGTGCCAGCAGCCCCGAAAGCGGGGCCTCCTACGAGCAGTACTTC.

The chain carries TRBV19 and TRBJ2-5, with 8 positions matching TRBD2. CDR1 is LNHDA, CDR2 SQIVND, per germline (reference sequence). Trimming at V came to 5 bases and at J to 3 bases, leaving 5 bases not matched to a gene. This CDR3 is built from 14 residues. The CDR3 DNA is TGTGCCAGTAGTGTCGAACTAGCGGAAGAGACCCAGTACTTC. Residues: CASSVELAEETQYF.

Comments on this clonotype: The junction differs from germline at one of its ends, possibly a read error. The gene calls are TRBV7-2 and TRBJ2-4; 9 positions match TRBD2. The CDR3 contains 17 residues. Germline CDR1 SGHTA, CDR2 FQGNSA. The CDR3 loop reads CAGSLELAGTAKNIQYF. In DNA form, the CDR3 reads TGTGCCGGCAGCTTAGAACTAGCGGGCACAGCCAAAAACATTCAGTACTTC.

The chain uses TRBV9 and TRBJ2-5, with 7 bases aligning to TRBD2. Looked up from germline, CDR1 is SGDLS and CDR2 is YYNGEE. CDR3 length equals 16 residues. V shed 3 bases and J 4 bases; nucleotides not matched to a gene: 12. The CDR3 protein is CASSAGGLRRGETQYF. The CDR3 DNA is TGTGCCAGCAGCGCGGGGGGACTCCGGAGGGGAGAGACCCAGTACTTC.

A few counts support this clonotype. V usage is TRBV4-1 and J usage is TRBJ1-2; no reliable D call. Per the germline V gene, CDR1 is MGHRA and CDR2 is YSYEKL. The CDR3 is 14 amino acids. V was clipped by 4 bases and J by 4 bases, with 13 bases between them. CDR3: CASSPAEGFYGYTF. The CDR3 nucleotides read TGCGCCAGCAGCCCAGCGGAGGGTTTCTATGGCTACACCTTC.

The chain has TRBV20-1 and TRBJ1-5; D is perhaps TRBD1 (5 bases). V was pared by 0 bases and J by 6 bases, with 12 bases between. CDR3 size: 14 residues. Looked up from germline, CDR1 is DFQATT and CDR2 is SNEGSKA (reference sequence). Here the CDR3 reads CSARDRRGAQPQHF. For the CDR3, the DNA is TGCAGTGCTAGAGATAGAAGGGGAGCTCAGCCCCAGCATTTT.

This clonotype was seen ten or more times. This CDR3 is CATSRDYYNEQFF. The CDR3 nucleotides are TGTGCCACCAGCAGGGACTATTACAATGAGCAGTTCTTC. The rearrangement joins TRBV15 to TRBJ2-1; possible D gene TRBD2, 6 bases. Germline assignment: CDR1 LNHNV and CDR2 YYDKDF (reference sequence). This CDR3 contains 13 residues. V was cut by 3 bases and J by 4 bases, with 7 bases left in between.

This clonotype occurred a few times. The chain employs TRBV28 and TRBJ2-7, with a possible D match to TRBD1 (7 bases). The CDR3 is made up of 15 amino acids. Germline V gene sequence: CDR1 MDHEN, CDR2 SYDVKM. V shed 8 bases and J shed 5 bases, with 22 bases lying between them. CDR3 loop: CASRALGQGGNEQYF. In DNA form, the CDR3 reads TGTGCCAGCCGCGCCCTTGGGCAGGGGGGTAACGAGCAGTACTTC.

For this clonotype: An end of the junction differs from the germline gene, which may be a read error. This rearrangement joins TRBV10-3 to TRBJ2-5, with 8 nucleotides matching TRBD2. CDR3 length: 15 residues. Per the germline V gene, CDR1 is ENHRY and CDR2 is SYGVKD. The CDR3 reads CATSDGPGGAGEQYF. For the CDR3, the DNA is TGTGCCACCAGTGATGGCCCCGGGGGGGCGGGAGAGCAGTACTTC.

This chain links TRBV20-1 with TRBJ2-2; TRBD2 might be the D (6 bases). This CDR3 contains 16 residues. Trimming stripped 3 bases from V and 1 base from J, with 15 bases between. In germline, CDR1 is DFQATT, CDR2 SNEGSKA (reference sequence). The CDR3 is CSARGDLKENTGELFF. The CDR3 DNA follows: TGCAGTGCTAGGGGGGACTTAAAGGAGAACACCGGGGAGCTGTTTTTT.

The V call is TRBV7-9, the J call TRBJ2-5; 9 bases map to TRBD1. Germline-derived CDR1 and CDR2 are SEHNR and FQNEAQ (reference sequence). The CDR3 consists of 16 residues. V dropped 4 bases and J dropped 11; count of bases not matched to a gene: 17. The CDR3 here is CASSSIPGTGHNEQYF. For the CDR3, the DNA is TGTGCCAGCAGCTCTATCCCGGGGACAGGGCACAATGAGCAGTACTTC.

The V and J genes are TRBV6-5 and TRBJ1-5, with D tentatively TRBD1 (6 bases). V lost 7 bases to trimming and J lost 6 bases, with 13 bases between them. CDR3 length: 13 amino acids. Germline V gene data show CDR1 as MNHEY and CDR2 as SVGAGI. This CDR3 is CASTSGAAQPQHF. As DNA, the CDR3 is TGTGCCAGCACCTCGGGGGCCGCTCAGCCCCAGCATTTT.

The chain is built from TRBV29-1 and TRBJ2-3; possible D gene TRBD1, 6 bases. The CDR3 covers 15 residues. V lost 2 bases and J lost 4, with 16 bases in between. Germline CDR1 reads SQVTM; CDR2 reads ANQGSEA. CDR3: CSVEIAGTRADTQYF. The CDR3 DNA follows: TGCAGCGTTGAAATCGCAGGGACAAGGGCAGATACGCAGTATTTT.

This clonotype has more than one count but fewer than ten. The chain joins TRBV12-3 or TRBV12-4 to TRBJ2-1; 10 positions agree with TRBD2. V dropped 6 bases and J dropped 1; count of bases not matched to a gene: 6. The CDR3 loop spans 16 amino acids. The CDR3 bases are TGTGCCAGCAGCAAGGGACTAGCGTCGTCCTACAATGAGCAGTTCTTC. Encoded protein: CASSKGLASSYNEQFF.

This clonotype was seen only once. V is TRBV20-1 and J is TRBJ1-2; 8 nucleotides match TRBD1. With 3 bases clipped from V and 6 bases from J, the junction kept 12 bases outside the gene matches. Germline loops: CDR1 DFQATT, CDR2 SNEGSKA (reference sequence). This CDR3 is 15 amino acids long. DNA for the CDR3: TGCAGTGCTAGCGAATTCCTGGACAGGGATCATGGCTACACCTTC. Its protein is CSASEFLDRDHGYTF.

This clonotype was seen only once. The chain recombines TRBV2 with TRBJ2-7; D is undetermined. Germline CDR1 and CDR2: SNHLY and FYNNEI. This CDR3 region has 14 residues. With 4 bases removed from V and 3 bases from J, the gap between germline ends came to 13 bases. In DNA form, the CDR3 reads TGTGCCAGCAGTGGACCAGCAGGCCTCTACGAGCAGTACTTC. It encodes CASSGPAGLYEQYF.